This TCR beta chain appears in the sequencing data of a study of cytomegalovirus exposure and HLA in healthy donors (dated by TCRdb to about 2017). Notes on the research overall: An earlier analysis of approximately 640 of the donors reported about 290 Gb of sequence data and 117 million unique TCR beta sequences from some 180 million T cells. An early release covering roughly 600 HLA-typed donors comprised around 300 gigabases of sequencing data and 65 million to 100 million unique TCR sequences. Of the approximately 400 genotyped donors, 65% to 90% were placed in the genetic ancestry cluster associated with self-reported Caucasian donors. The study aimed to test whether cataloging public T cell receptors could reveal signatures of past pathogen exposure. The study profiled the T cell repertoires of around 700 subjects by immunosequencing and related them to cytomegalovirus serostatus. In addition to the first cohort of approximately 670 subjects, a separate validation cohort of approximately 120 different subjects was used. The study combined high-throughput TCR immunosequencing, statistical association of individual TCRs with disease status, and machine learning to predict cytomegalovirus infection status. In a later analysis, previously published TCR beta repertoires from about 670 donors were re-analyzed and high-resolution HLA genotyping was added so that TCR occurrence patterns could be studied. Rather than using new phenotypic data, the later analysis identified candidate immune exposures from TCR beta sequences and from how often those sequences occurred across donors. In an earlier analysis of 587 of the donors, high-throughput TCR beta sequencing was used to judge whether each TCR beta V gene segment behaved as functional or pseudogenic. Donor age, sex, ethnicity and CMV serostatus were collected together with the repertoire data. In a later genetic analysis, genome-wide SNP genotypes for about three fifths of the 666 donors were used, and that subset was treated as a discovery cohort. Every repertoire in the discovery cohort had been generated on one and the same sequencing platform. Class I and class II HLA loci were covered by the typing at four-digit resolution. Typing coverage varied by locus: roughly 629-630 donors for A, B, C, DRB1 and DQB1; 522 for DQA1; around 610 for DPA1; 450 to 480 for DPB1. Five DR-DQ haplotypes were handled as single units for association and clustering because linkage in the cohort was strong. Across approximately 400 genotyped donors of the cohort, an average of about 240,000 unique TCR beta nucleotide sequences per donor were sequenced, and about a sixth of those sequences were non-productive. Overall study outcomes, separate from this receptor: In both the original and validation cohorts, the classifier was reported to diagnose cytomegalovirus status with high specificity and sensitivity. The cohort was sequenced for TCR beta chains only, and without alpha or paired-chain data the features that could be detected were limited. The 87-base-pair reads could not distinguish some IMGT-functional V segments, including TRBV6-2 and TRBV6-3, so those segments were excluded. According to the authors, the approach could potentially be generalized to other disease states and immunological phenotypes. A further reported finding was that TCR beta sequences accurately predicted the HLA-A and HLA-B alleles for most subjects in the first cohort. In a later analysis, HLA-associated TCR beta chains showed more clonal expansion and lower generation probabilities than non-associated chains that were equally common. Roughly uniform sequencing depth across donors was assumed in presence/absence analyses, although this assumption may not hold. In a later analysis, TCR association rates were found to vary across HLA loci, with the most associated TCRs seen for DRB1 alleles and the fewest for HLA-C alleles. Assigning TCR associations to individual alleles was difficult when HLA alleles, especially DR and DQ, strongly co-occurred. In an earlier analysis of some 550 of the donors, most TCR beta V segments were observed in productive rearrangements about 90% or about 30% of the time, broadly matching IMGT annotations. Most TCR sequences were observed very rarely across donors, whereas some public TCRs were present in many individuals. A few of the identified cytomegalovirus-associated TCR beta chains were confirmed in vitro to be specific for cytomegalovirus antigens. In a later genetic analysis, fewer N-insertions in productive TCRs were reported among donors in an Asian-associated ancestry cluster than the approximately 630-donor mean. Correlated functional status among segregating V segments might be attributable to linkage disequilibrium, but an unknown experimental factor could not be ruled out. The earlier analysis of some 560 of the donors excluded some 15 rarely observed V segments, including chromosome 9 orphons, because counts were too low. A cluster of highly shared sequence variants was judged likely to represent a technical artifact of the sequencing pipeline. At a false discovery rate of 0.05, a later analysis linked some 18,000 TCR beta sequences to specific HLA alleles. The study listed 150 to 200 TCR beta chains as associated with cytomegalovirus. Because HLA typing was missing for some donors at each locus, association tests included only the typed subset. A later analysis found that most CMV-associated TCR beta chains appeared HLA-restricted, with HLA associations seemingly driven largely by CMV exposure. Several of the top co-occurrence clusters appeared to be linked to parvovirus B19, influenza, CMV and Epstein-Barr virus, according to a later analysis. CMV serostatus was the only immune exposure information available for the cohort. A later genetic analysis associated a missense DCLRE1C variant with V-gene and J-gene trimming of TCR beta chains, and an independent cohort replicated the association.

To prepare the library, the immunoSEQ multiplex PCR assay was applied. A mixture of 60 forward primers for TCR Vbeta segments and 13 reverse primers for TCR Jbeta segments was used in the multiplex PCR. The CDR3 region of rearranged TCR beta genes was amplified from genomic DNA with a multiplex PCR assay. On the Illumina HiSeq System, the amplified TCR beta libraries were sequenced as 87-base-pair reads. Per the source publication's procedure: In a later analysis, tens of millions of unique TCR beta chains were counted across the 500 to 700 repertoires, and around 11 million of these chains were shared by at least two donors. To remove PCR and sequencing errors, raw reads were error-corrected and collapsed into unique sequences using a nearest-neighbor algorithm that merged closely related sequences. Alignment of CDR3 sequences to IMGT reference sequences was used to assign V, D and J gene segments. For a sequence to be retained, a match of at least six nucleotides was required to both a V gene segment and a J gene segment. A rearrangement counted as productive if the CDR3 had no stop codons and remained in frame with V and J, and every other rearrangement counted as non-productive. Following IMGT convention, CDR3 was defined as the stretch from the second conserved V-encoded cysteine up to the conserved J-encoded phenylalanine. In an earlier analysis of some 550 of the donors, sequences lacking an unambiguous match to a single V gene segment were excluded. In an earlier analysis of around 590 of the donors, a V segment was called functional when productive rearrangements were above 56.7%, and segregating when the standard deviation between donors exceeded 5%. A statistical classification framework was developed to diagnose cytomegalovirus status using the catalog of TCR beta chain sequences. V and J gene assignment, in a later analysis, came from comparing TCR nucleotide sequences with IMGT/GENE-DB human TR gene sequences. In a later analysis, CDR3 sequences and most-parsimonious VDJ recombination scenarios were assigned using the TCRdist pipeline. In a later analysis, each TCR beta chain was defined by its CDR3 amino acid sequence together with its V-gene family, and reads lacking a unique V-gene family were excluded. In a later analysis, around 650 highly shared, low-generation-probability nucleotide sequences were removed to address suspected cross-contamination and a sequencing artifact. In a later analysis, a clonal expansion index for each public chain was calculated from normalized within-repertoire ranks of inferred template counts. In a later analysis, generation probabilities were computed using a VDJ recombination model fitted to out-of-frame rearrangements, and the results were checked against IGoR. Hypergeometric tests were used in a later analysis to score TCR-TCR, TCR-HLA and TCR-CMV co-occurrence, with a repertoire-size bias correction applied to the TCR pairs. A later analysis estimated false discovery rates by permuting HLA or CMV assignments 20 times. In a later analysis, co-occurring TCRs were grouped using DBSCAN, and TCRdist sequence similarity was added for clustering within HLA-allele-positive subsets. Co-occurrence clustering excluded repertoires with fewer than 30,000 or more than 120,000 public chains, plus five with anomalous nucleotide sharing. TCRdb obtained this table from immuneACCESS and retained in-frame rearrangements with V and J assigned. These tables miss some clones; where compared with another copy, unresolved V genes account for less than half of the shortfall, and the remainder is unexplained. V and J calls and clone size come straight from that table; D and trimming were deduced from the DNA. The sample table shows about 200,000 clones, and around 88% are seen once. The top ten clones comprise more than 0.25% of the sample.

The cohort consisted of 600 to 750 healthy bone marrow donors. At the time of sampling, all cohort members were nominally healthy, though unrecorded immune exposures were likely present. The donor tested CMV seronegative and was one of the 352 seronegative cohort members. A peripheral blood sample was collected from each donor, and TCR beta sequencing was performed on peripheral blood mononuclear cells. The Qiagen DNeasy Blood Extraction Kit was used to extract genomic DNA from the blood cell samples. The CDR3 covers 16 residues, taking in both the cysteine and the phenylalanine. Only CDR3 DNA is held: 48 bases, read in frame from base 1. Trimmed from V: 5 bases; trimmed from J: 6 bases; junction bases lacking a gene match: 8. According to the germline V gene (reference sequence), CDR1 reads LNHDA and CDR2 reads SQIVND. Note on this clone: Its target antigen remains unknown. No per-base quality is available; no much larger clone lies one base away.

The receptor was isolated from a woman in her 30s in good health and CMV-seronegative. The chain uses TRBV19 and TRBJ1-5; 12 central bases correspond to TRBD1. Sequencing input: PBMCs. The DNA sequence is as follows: TGTGCCAGTAGTCCAACCGGGACAGGGGGCTCTCAGCCCCAGCATTTT. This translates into CASSPTGTGGSQPQHF.